The sequence of this T cell receptor (beta chain) was determined in a study of T cell repertoires in cytomegalovirus infection. Across the whole study: CMV epitopes in the study were HLA-C-restricted (recently identified) and HLA-B-restricted (well studied). Public TCR beta signatures indicated both CMV infection and matching HLA type. General study findings and limits: Cumulative frequency (of public TCR beta family members) identified carriers of CMV plus the relevant HLA.

TCRdb re-called the reads with MiXCR, one entry per CDR3 protein. The table lists approximately 120,000 distinct CDR3 sequences, around 28% of them singletons, with about 81% in the top ten. In regard to this clonotype: Antigen: not known.

The CDR3 extends over 15 amino acids. Trimming removed 0 bases at V and 3 bases at J, with 9 bases between. Germline V gene lookup returns CDR1 MNHGY and CDR2 SVAAGI. Sequenced material: CD8+ T cells from cultured PBMCs, taken from culture after CMV antigen stimulation. The clonotype comes from a human donor in good health (CMV status not recorded). Some clones in this sample may be carry-over from other donors' samples. The V call is TRBV6-9, the J call TRBJ2-1; tentatively, D is TRBD1 (6 bases). In nucleotides, the CDR3 is TGTGCCAGCAGTTATTCCCAGGGGTGCTACAATGAGCAGTTCTTC. This sequence encodes CASSYSQGCYNEQFF.